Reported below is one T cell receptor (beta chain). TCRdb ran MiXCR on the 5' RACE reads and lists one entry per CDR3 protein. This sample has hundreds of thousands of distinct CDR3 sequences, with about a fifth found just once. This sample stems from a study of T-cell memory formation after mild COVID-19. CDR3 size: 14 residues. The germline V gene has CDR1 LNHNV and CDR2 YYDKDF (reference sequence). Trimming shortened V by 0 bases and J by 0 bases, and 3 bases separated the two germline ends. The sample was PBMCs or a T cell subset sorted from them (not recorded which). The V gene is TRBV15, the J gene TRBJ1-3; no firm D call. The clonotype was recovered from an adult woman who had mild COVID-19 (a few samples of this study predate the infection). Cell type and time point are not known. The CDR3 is CATSRDYSGNTIYF. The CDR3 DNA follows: TGTGCCACCAGCAGAGACTACTCTGGAAACACCATATATTTT.